The next 3 T cell receptor beta chains were all read from a single sample in a study of T cell repertoires and HLA-DP antigens. Method: immunoSEQ multiplex PCR; TCRdb's copy keeps in-frame clones and lacks some. The sample contains around 70,000 clones, around 80% of which appear only once. These TCRs' antigens remain unknown. Sequencing input: CD4+ T cells from PBMCs. These receptors were obtained from a man aged 60-69 years in good health and CMV-seronegative.

The CDR3 loop is CASSYSGSTGEPQHF. CDR3 DNA: TGTGCCAGCAGTTACTCGGGTTCTACAGGTGAACCCCAGCATTTT. This sequence joins TRBV6-5 and TRBJ1-5, with D perhaps TRBD1 (5 bases). This CDR3 is 15 amino acids long. Germline V gene sequence: CDR1 MNHEY, CDR2 SVGAGI. The germline V and J ends were trimmed by 0 bases and 10 bases, with 16 bases remaining between them.

The rearrangement links TRBV9 to TRBJ1-1; D uncertain. CDR1 SGDLS and CDR2 YYNGEE come from the germline V gene. The V gene lost 3 bases and the J gene lost 4 bases, with 13 bases spanning the gap. CDR3 length: 14 amino acids. The CDR3 sequence is CASSAQGGPTEAFF. The CDR3, as DNA: TGTGCCAGCAGCGCCCAAGGCGGACCCACTGAAGCTTTCTTT.

This clone was recorded only once. This sequence joins TRBV7-6 and TRBJ2-7; D could derive from TRBD1 or TRBD2 (7 bases each). The CDR3 consists of 15 residues. The V gene's germline CDR1 is SGHVS and CDR2 FNYEAQ. Trimming took 2 bases from V and 3 from J, leaving 14 bases between them. CDR3 DNA: TGTGCCAGCAGCTTACAGGGGGGGGGATACTACGAGCAGTACTTC. Translation: CASSLQGGGYYEQYF.